The 20 T cell receptor beta chains reported below all come from one sample, sequenced in a study of blood T cell repertoires in COVID-19. Profiled with immunoSEQ multiplex PCR; TCRdb holds only in-frame clones, not every one. The table records approximately 170,000 clones, 70% to 90% of them present only once. The sample was PBMCs or T cells enriched from blood (not recorded which). The receptors stem from a woman between 18 and 29 years old who had recovered from COVID-19.

Here the CDR3 DNA reads TGTGCCAGCAGTTCCCTCCGGGACTACGAGCAGTACTTC. As protein: CASSSLRDYEQYF. The chain uses TRBV28 and TRBJ2-7; TRBD2 is a possible D gene (5 bases). Trimming pared 4 bases from V and 3 bases from J, leaving 10 bases between. Germline V gives CDR1 MDHEN, CDR2 SYDVKM. The CDR3 loop spans 13 amino acids.

The rearrangement links TRBV9 to TRBJ2-3; 8 bases agree with TRBD2. Germline V lookup: CDR1 SGDLS, CDR2 YYNGEE. The CDR3 extends over 15 amino acids. The junction had 8 bases not matched to a gene; V was cut back by 4 bases and J by 4 bases. CDR3 residues: CASSTRTSFADTQYF. As DNA, the CDR3 is TGTGCCAGCAGCACCAGGACTAGCTTCGCAGATACGCAGTATTTT.

V gene TRBV27 combines with J gene TRBJ1-5; D call uncertain. V dropped 2 bases and J dropped 7 bases, with 9 bases sitting between them. This CDR3 has 13 residues. The germline V gene has CDR1 MNHEY and CDR2 SMNVEV (reference sequence). The CDR3, as DNA: TGTGCCAGCAGTTTAAGTCGCGAACAGCCCCAGCATTTT. Its protein product is CASSLSREQPQHF.

This rearrangement joins TRBV9 to TRBJ2-1, with D possibly matching TRBD2 (7 bases). The CDR3 sequence is 11 residues long. V shed 3 bases and J shed 13 bases, with 11 bases lying between them. Per germline, CDR1 SGDLS and CDR2 YYNGEE. In DNA, the CDR3 is TGTGCCAGCAGCGAGCCGGGGGGCCAGTTCTTC. Protein sequence: CASSEPGGQFF.

This sequence joins TRBV24-1 and TRBJ2-1; perhaps TRBD1 as D (5 bases). The ends were cut back, 9 bases at V and 4 bases at J, with 9 bases in the middle. From germline, CDR1 is KGHDR and CDR2 SFDVKD. The CDR3 loop spans 12 amino acids. The chain's CDR3 is CATSTEYNEQFF. The DNA for the CDR3 is TGTGCCACCTCGACAGAATACAATGAGCAGTTCTTC.

The V call is TRBV11-2, the J call TRBJ2-1, with 9 positions matching TRBD1. Germline assignment: CDR1 SGHAT and CDR2 FQNNGV. CDR3 length: 15 amino acids. The J segment lost 8 bases and the V segment lost 4 bases, leaving 9 bases of the junction unmatched. The CDR3 spells CASSSTGTGKDEQFF. DNA for the CDR3: TGTGCCAGCAGCTCTACCGGGACAGGGAAGGATGAGCAGTTCTTC.

The chain combines TRBV2 with TRBJ2-1, with 10 bases fitting TRBD2. CDR3 length: 16 residues. The J segment lost 1 base and the V segment lost 1 base, leaving 1 base of the junction unmatched. CDR1 and CDR2 (germline): SNHLY, FYNNEI. CDR3 DNA sequence: TGTGCCAGCAGTGAAGATAGCGGGAGGTCCTACAATGAGCAGTTCTTC. It specifies CASSEDSGRSYNEQFF.

The gene calls are TRBV3-1 (or the pseudogene TRBV3-2) and TRBJ2-5, with D possibly TRBD2 on 6 matching bases. This CDR3 is 14 amino acids long. The V end lost 1 base, the J end lost 5 bases, and 11 bases lay between the germline ends. Per the germline V gene, CDR1 is LGHDT and CDR2 is YNNKEL (reference sequence). CDR3 in amino acids: CASSQGTSRETQYF. CDR3 coding DNA: TGTGCCAGCAGCCAAGGTACTAGCCGGGAGACCCAGTACTTC.

This sequence joins TRBV9 and TRBJ2-1, with D perhaps matching TRBD2 (6 bases). V was clipped by 4 bases and J by 8 bases, with 19 bases between them. From germline, CDR1 is SGDLS and CDR2 YYNGEE. This CDR3 spans 15 amino acids. The CDR3 loop reads CASSLLGGRADEQFF. CDR3 bases: TGTGCCAGCAGCCTTCTCGGGGGTAGGGCCGATGAGCAGTTCTTC.

V usage is TRBV29-1 and J usage is TRBJ2-7; possible D gene TRBD1, 5 bases. Trimming shortened V by 4 bases and J by 0 bases, and 13 bases separated the two germline ends. CDR1 and CDR2 from the germline V gene are SQVTM and ANQGSEA. The CDR3 covers 14 residues. The CDR3 DNA sequence: TGCAGCGTTGTAAACAGGCTGAACTCCTACGAGCAGTACTTC. Its protein product is CSVVNRLNSYEQYF.

This chain uses TRBV5-1 with TRBJ1-1, with 9 bases matching TRBD1. Germline CDR1 SGHRS, CDR2 YFSETQ. This CDR3 is built from 13 residues. V shed 4 bases, J shed 8 bases, and the junction held 6 bases outside the gene matches. As DNA, the CDR3 is TGCGCCAGCAGCCAAGGACAGGGGTTAGAAGCTTTCTTT. Translated: CASSQGQGLEAFF.

V and J are TRBV29-1 and TRBJ2-7; 7 bases are a match to TRBD1. Germline loops: CDR1 SQVTM, CDR2 ANQGSEA. The CDR3 has 14 residues. The junction had 17 bases not matched to a gene; V was cut back by 6 bases and J by 9 bases. The CDR3 nucleotides read TGCAGCGTCGGAAAAAGGGACAGACGAGAGGGGCAGTACTTC. Encoded protein: CSVGKRDRREGQYF.

V is TRBV5-1 and J is TRBJ2-1; a weak D match, TRBD1 (5 bases). Germline CDR1 is SGHRS and CDR2 is YFSETQ. Trimming pared 1 base from V and 0 bases from J, leaving 11 bases between. There are 16 residues in the CDR3. The CDR3, as DNA: TGCGCCAGCAGCTTGACAGGCGCCAGCTCCTACAATGAGCAGTTCTTC. It specifies CASSLTGASSYNEQFF.

The V call is TRBV7-3, the J call TRBJ2-1; D is perhaps TRBD2 (6 bases). Germline lookup yields CDR1 SGHTA and CDR2 FQGTGA. V gave up 0 bases and J gave up 7 bases, with 13 bases separating them. This CDR3 comprises 15 residues. This CDR3 is CASSLTRGTGNEQFF. CDR3 bases: TGTGCCAGCAGCTTAACTCGCGGGACTGGGAATGAGCAGTTCTTC.

CDR3 loop: CASSPGGGTRETQYF. For the CDR3, the DNA is TGTGCCAGCAGCCCCGGGGGGGGGACGCGAGAGACCCAGTACTTC. The rearrangement uses TRBV11-2 and TRBJ2-5; 8 positions match TRBD2. Unmatched junction bases numbered 9, after V lost 5 bases and J lost 4 bases. CDR1 and CDR2 (germline): SGHAT, FQNNGV. This CDR3 comprises 15 residues.

The gene calls are TRBV4-3 and TRBJ2-5; 12 bases are a match to TRBD2. The CDR3 runs 18 residues. CDR1 is LGHNA and CDR2 is YSLEER in the germline V gene. The V gene end was trimmed by 1 base and the J gene end by 5 bases; junction bases not matched to a gene: 11. The CDR3 loop is CASSQVPSGRGRSETQYF. The CDR3, as DNA: TGCGCCAGCAGCCAAGTCCCTAGCGGGAGGGGTCGTTCGGAGACCCAGTACTTC.

This chain uses TRBV2 with TRBJ1-2; no clear D gene. The CDR3 covers 16 residues. V lost 1 base and J lost 4, with 16 bases in between. In germline, CDR1 is SNHLY, CDR2 FYNNEI. The CDR3 nucleotides read TGTGCCAGCAGTGAAGATGGGAGACTCTTAGGCTATGGCTACACCTTC. Translation gives CASSEDGRLLGYGYTF.

V is TRBV18 and J is TRBJ1-2, with D unclear. Germline loops: CDR1 KGHSH, CDR2 LQKENI. V gave up 3 bases and J gave up 4 bases, with 27 bases separating them. The CDR3 totals 19 residues. In DNA, the CDR3 is TGTGCCAGCTCACCCGCCTCGGGAAAGCATGCCCAGTTCGGCTATGGCTACACCTTC. Encoded protein: CASSPASGKHAQFGYGYTF. The whole variable domain, filled in from reference TRBV18 and TRBJ1-2, reads NAGVMQNPRHLVRRRGQEARLRCSPMKGHSHVYWYRQLPEEGLKFMVYLQKENIIDESGMPKERFSAEFPKEGPSILRIQQVVRGDSAAYFCASSPASGKHAQFGYGYTFGSGTRLTVV.

The gene calls are TRBV5-4 and TRBJ2-5, with D perhaps matching TRBD2 (6 bases). The CDR3 loop spans 13 amino acids. Germline V CDR1 and CDR2: SGHNT, YYREEE (reference sequence). V was trimmed by 5 bases and J by 4 bases, leaving 12 bases between them. DNA of the CDR3: TGTGCCAGCAGGAGGATGGGGGGAGAGACCCAGTACTTC. Its protein product is CASRRMGGETQYF. The full variable domain, rest sourced from reference TRBV5-4 and TRBJ2-5, is ETGVTQSPTHLIKTRGQQVTLRCSSQSGHNTVSWYQQALGQGPQFIFQYYREEENGRGNFPPRFSGLQFPNYSSELNVNALELDDSALYLCASRRMGGETQYFGPGTRLLVL.

This sequence joins TRBV5-1 and TRBJ2-5; TRBD1 is a possible D gene (6 bases). This CDR3 has 14 amino acids. Looked up from germline, CDR1 is SGHRS and CDR2 is YFSETQ. V was trimmed by 7 bases and J by 2 bases, leaving 15 bases between them. The CDR3: CASGKTGWQETQYF. The DNA for the CDR3 is TGCGCCAGCGGCAAGACAGGCTGGCAAGAGACCCAGTACTTC.